This T cell receptor beta chain was documented in a study of blood T cell repertoires in COVID-19 (dated by TCRdb to about 2020). Background for the entire study: Samples covering the acute and convalescent phases of COVID-19 were provided by collaborators in the United States, Italy and Spain. The repertoires were released in a freely available public database meant as a resource for research on the immune response to SARS-CoV-2. The samples were drawn from two sources: the first 160 participants of the ongoing ImmuneRACE study, and 1,254 subjects contributed by 6 global collaborators. Where HLA class I and class II types were available, the types were taken from metadata supplied by the sample provider, not from assay-based typing. Nearly every sample came with metadata listing a de-identified subject ID, COVID-19 status, age in years and sex. The prospective study material was composed of cDNA or gDNA derived from T cells, B-cell-depleted T cells, or PBMCs. Deeply sampled blood TCRbeta repertoires from subjects exposed to, actively infected with, or recovered from COVID-19 were included in the dataset.

This clone was counted a few times. The antigen this receptor binds is unknown. Per-base qualities were not stored, and no clone one base away is much larger. TCRbeta CDR3 regions were amplified from genomic DNA by means of the immunoSEQ Assay, a bias-controlled multiplex PCR. Under the source paper's analysis protocol: The number of nucleated cells in each sample was estimated by amplification of reference gene primers within the assay. Sequence reads were collapsed and filtered to measure the absolute abundance of every unique TCRbeta CDR3 rearrangement. For each sample, productive Simpson clonality was calculated by taking the square root of Simpson's diversity index across productive rearrangements. As stored in TCRdb, this immuneACCESS dataset retains in-frame rearrangements with V and J assigned. A fraction of the clones does not appear; measured against another copy, unresolved V genes explain less than half of the discrepancy, and the remainder lacks a known reason. The V and J calls and clone size were taken over from that table, and D and trimming were inferred from the DNA. This sample has about 26,000 clones in its table, and 85% to 90% of those were observed once. 11% of the sample lies in the top ten.

Collaborating institutions collected whole blood in K2EDTA tubes following their own protocols. For TCRbeta analysis, collaborator samples were shipped as frozen whole blood, as isolated PBMCs, or as DNA extracted from either sample type. The CDR3 numbers 12 residues from cysteine through phenylalanine. The sequence is cut down to CDR3 DNA, 36 bases in frame from base 1. The germline V gene (reference sequence) gives CDR1 as SGHNT and CDR2 as YYREEE. The germline ends are 8 bases apart after V is trimmed by 0 bases and J by 10 bases. Broader findings and caveats from the paper: The quantity of clinical and demographic metadata differed by source and by participant and was supplied without curation.

Sequencing was performed on peripheral blood. The sequence is built from TRBV5-4 and TRBJ2-1; a confident D gene designation cannot be given. The TCR originated in a man in his 70s with acute or convalescent COVID-19. The bases read TGTGCCAGCAGCTTGGCGGGTGGCGAGCAGTTCTTC. It specifies CASSLAGGEQFF.